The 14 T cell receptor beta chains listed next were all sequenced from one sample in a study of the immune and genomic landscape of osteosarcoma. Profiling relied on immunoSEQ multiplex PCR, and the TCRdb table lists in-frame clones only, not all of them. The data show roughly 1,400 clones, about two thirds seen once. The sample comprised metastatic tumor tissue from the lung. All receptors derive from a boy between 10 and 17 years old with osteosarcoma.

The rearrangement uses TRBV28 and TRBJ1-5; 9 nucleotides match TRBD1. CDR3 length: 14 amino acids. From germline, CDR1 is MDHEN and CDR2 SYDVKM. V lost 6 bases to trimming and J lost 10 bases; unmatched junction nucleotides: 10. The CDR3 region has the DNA TGTGCCAGCAGAATGCCGGGACAGGGAAGTCCCCAGCATTTT. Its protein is CASRMPGQGSPQHF.

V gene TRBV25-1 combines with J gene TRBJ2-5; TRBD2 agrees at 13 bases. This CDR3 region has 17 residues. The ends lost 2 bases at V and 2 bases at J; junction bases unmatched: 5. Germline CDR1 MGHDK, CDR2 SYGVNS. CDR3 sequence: CASSEPRLAGGQETQYF. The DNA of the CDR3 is TGTGCCAGCAGTGAACCCCGACTAGCGGGAGGACAAGAGACCCAGTACTTC.

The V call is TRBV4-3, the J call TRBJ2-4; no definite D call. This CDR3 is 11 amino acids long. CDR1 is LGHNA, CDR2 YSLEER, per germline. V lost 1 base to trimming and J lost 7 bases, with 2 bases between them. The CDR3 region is CASSQGNIQYF. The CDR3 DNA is TGCGCCAGCAGCCAAGGTAACATTCAGTACTTC.

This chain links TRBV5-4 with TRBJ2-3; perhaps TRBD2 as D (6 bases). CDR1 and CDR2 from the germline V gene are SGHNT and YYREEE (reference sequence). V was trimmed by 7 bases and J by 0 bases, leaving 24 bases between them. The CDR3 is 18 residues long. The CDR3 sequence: CASSPDRPRGKSTDTQYF. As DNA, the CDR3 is TGTGCCAGCTCCCCTGACCGTCCCCGGGGGAAAAGCACAGATACGCAGTATTTT.

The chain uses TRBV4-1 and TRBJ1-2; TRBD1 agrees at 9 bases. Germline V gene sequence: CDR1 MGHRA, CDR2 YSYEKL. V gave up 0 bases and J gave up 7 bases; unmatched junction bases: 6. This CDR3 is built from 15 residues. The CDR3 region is CASSQENRGQGGYTF. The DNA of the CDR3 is TGCGCCAGCAGCCAAGAAAACAGGGGGCAGGGTGGCTACACCTTC.

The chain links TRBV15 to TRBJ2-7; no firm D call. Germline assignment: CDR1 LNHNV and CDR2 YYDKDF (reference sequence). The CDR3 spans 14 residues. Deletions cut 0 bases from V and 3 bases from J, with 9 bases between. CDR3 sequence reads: CATSRDAPLYEQYF. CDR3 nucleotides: TGTGCCACCAGCAGAGATGCTCCCCTCTACGAGCAGTACTTC.

CDR3: CASSFGQGRSYQETQYF. CDR3 sequence (DNA): TGTGCCAGCAGCTTCGGACAGGGGAGGTCCTACCAAGAGACCCAGTACTTC. V is TRBV7-9 and J is TRBJ2-5; TRBD1 matches at 9 bases. The CDR3 consists of 17 residues. In germline, CDR1 is SEHNR, CDR2 FQNEAQ (reference sequence). With V trimmed by 3 bases and J by 0 bases, 8 bases remained unmatched.

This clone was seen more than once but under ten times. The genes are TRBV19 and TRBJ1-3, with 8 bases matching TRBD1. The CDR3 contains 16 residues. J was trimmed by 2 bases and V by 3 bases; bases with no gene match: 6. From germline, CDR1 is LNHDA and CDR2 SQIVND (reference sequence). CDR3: CASSMDRDPAGNTIYF. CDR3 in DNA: TGTGCCAGTAGTATGGACAGGGATCCGGCTGGAAACACCATATATTTT.

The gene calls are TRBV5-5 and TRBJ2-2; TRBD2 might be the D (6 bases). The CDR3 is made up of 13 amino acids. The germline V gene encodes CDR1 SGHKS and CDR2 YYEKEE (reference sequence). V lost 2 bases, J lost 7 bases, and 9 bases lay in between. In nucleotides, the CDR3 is TGTGCCAGCAGCTTTACGGGGGTCGGGGAGCTGTTTTTT. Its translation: CASSFTGVGELFF.

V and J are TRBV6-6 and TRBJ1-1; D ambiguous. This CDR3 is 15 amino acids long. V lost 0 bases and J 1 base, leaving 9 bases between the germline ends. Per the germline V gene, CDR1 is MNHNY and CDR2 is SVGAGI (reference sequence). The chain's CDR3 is CASSYSLVKNTEAFF. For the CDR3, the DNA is TGTGCCAGCAGTTACTCCCTTGTCAAGAACACTGAAGCTTTCTTT.

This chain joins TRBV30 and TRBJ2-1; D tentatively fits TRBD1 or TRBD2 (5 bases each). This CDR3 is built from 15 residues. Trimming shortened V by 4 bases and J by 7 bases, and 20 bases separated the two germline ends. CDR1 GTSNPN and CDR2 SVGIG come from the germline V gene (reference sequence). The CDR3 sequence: CAWNLGTPLWNEQFF. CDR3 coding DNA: TGTGCCTGGAACCTTGGGACCCCCCTGTGGAATGAGCAGTTCTTC.

The CDR3: CASSHNRGGREGYTF. CDR3 coding DNA: TGTGCCAGCAGCCACAACAGGGGAGGGAGAGAGGGCTACACCTTC. The V gene is TRBV7-2, the J gene TRBJ1-2, with 7 bases lining up with TRBD1. CDR1 is SGHTA, CDR2 FQGNSA, per germline. V lost 5 bases to trimming and J lost 8 bases; unmatched junction nucleotides: 14. This CDR3 has 15 amino acids.

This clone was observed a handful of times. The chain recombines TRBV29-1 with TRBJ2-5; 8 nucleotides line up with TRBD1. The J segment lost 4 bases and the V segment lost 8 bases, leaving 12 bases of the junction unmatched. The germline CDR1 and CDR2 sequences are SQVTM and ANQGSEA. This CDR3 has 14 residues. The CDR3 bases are TGCAGCACTGACGGACAGGGAGTGTTAGAGACCCAGTACTTC. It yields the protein CSTDGQGVLETQYF.

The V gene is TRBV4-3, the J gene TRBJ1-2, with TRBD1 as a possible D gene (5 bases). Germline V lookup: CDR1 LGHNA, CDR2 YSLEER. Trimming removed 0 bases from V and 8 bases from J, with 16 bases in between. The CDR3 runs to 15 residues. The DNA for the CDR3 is TGCGCCAGCAGCCAAGACTCGCAGGGAATAGGGGGCTACACCTTC. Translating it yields CASSQDSQGIGGYTF.